This note documents a single TCR beta chain sequence. Its antigen is still unknown. This entry belongs to a study of cytomegalovirus exposure and HLA in healthy donors. Study at large: Some 180 million T cells yielded 100 million or so unique TCR beta sequences in earlier analysis.

Germline V CDR1 and CDR2: MDHEN, SYDVKM. The V segment lost 4 bases and the J segment 4 bases; nucleotides outside the gene matches: 3. There are 15 residues in the CDR3. Primers for the PCR totalled 60 Vbeta and 13 Jbeta. Produced via immunoSEQ multiplex PCR; TCRdb's table is partial and in-frame only. The data contain about 130,000 clones, around 77% of them seen just once; the ten biggest clones take up more than 0.95%. Study-level results: Several of the most significant clusters were apparently associated with common viral pathogens in a later analysis. The sole available immune exposure information was CMV serostatus.

Material for sequencing was PBMCs. V gene TRBV28 combines with J gene TRBJ1-5; 11 bases line up with TRBD1. This TCR was recovered from a man in his fifties in good health and CMV-seronegative. CDR3: CASSSGTGGNQPQHF. For the CDR3, the DNA is TGTGCCAGCAGTTCCGGGACAGGGGGAAATCAGCCCCAGCATTTT.